This TCR beta chain was recorded in a study of cytomegalovirus exposure and HLA in healthy donors. The PCR had 60 Vbeta and 13 Jbeta primers. Sequencing used immunoSEQ multiplex PCR; TCRdb keeps in-frame clones, though not all of them. The repertoire includes 50,000 to 60,000 clones, around 66% of them detected once, and about 3% sits in the top ten. Unmatched junction bases numbered 3, after V lost 6 bases and J lost 3 bases. The germline CDR1 and CDR2 sequences are MRHNA and SNTAGT. The CDR3 length is 14 residues. This clone was recorded a few times. Its antigen remains unknown. Points from the study as a whole: TCR beta chains numbering under 200 were designated cytomegalovirus-associated. Segments of the TCR beta V type were, in most cases, productive about 87% or about 30% of the time in an earlier analysis. Generally TCR sequences proved uncommon, though certain public TCRs appeared in numerous donors. In a later analysis, donors in an Asian-associated ancestry cluster reportedly had fewer N-insertions in productive TCRs than the cohort mean.

This clonotype originated in a man between 18 and 29 years old in good health and CMV-seronegative. The rearrangement joins TRBV6-4 to TRBJ1-2; 11 bases fit TRBD1. Material for sequencing was PBMCs. The CDR3 loop is CASSRGQGDYGYTF. The CDR3 nucleotides are TGTGCCAGCAGCCGGGGACAGGGGGACTATGGCTACACCTTC.